The rows below give T cell receptor beta chains drawn from one sample of a study of cytotoxic CD8 clonotypes in ibrutinib-treated CLL. Clones were sequenced by immunoSEQ multiplex PCR, and TCRdb holds only the in-frame ones, with some missing. The sample lists some 63,000 clones, 90% occurring once. This specimen consisted of PBMCs, obtained after 12 months of ibrutinib treatment. Receptor source: a human donor with chronic lymphocytic leukemia. Both conserved end residues are part of each CDR3. D genes are given only for firm matches. Clone size is not always given. Where it is, it says once, few, many or a class for expanded clones.

cdr3_length: 16; v_call: TRBV25-1; j_call: TRBJ2-3; d_call: .; clone_size: .; cdr3_nt: TGTGCCAGCAGTGAATCGGGCGGGACTTACACAGATACGCAGTATTTT; cdr3_aa: CASSESGGTYTDTQYF
cdr3_length: 13; v_call: TRBV7-2; j_call: TRBJ1-5; d_call: .; clone_size: .; cdr3_nt: TGTGCCAGCAGCTCGGATAGCAATCAGCCCCAGCATTTT; cdr3_aa: CASSSDSNQPQHF
cdr3_length: 13; v_call: TRBV29-1; j_call: TRBJ1-1; d_call: TRBD1; clone_size: .; cdr3_nt: TGCAGCGTTGGAGGACAGGAGAACACTGAAGCTTTCTTT; cdr3_aa: CSVGGQENTEAFF
cdr3_length: 19; v_call: TRBV7-9; j_call: TRBJ2-7; d_call: TRBD2; clone_size: .; cdr3_nt: TGTGCCAGCAGCTTACAATCGGGATTCCTTGGAGCGGGAGGGTACGAGCAGTACTTC; cdr3_aa: CASSLQSGFLGAGGYEQYF
cdr3_length: 15; v_call: TRBV19; j_call: TRBJ1-5; d_call: TRBD1; clone_size: few; cdr3_nt: TGTGCCAGTAGTATAGTAAACAGGGGGAATCAGCCCCAGCATTTT; cdr3_aa: CASSIVNRGNQPQHF
cdr3_length: 16; v_call: TRBV28; j_call: TRBJ1-4; d_call: TRBD1; clone_size: .; cdr3_nt: TGTGCCAGCAGTCCTTATTCCGGGACAGGGTTGCGAAAACTGTTTTTT; cdr3_aa: CASSPYSGTGLRKLFF
cdr3_length: 11; v_call: TRBV10-3; j_call: TRBJ1-1; d_call: TRBD1; clone_size: .; cdr3_nt: TGTGCCACGCAGGGGGTAGCTGAAGCTTTCTTT; cdr3_aa: CATQGVAEAFF
cdr3_length: 15; v_call: TRBV7-9; j_call: TRBJ2-1; d_call: .; clone_size: .; cdr3_nt: TGTGCCAGCACCCCGGATCTGAGCTCCTACAATGAGCAGTTCTTC; cdr3_aa: CASTPDLSSYNEQFF
cdr3_length: 13; v_call: TRBV6-1; j_call: TRBJ1-2; d_call: TRBD1; clone_size: .; cdr3_nt: TGTGCCAGCAGTGAAAGGGACAGGCGGGGCTACACCTTC; cdr3_aa: CASSERDRRGYTF
cdr3_length: 16; v_call: TRBV19; j_call: TRBJ1-2; d_call: TRBD1; clone_size: .; cdr3_nt: TGTGCCAGTAGTAAACAACCGGGACAGGAGACCTATGGCTACACCTTC; cdr3_aa: CASSKQPGQETYGYTF
cdr3_length: 15; v_call: TRBV10-3; j_call: TRBJ1-1; d_call: .; clone_size: once; cdr3_nt: TGTGCCATCAGTGACCCTGGGACACCGAACACTGAAGCTTTCTTT; cdr3_aa: CAISDPGTPNTEAFF
cdr3_length: 14; v_call: TRBV6-6; j_call: TRBJ1-5; d_call: .; clone_size: .; cdr3_nt: TGTGCCAGCATCCACACCGGGGCAAATCAGCCCCAGCATTTT; cdr3_aa: CASIHTGANQPQHF
cdr3_length: 16; v_call: TRBV6-5; j_call: TRBJ2-1; d_call: TRBD2; clone_size: .; cdr3_nt: TGTGCCAGCAGTTGGACTAGCGGGAGGGGGTACAATGAGCAGTTCTTC; cdr3_aa: CASSWTSGRGYNEQFF
cdr3_length: 15; v_call: TRBV19; j_call: TRBJ1-5; d_call: .; clone_size: .; cdr3_nt: TGTGCCAGTAGCCTACAGGGACCGGATAATCAGCCCCAGCATTTT; cdr3_aa: CASSLQGPDNQPQHF
cdr3_length: 15; v_call: TRBV19; j_call: TRBJ2-2; d_call: TRBD1; clone_size: .; cdr3_nt: TGTGCCAGTAGACTTTTGGACAGGGACACCGGGGAGCTGTTTTTT; cdr3_aa: CASRLLDRDTGELFF
cdr3_length: 16; v_call: TRBV6-6; j_call: TRBJ2-7; d_call: TRBD2; clone_size: .; cdr3_nt: TGTGCCAGCAGTTACTCGATTGCTCTAGCGGGATACGAGCAGTACTTC; cdr3_aa: CASSYSIALAGYEQYF
cdr3_length: 13; v_call: TRBV6-5; j_call: TRBJ1-3; d_call: .; clone_size: once; cdr3_nt: TGTGCCAGCAAGCGTGGGACTGGAAACACCATATATTTT; cdr3_aa: CASKRGTGNTIYF
cdr3_length: 15; v_call: TRBV29-1; j_call: TRBJ2-3; d_call: .; clone_size: .; cdr3_nt: TGCAGCGTCACACCACCGGGCGGGAGCACAGATACGCAGTATTTT; cdr3_aa: CSVTPPGGSTDTQYF
cdr3_length: 15; v_call: TRBV11-2; j_call: TRBJ2-1; d_call: TRBD1; clone_size: .; cdr3_nt: TGTGCCAGCAGCCCCCGTGACAGGGGGAACAATGAGCAGTTCTTC; cdr3_aa: CASSPRDRGNNEQFF
cdr3_length: 13; v_call: TRBV6-5; j_call: TRBJ2-7; d_call: TRBD1; clone_size: .; cdr3_nt: TGTGCCAGCTCGGACAGGGGGCCCTACGAGCAGTACTTC; cdr3_aa: CASSDRGPYEQYF
cdr3_length: 15; v_call: TRBV30; j_call: TRBJ2-5; d_call: .; clone_size: .; cdr3_nt: TGTGCCTGGATCCCTCTCACAGGAAGATGGGAGACCCAGTACTTC; cdr3_aa: CAWIPLTGRWETQYF
cdr3_length: 16; v_call: TRBV6-1; j_call: TRBJ2-5; d_call: .; clone_size: .; cdr3_nt: TGTGCCAGCAGTGATTGGGGTTCCCCCCGGGGGGAGACCCAGTACTTC; cdr3_aa: CASSDWGSPRGETQYF
cdr3_length: 18; v_call: TRBV12-2; j_call: TRBJ2-2; d_call: .; clone_size: once; cdr3_nt: TGTGCAAGTCGCAAGCGTAGTCCTAGCGGGAAAGGGGCCGGGGAGCTGTTTTTT; cdr3_aa: CASRKRSPSGKGAGELFF
cdr3_length: 15; v_call: TRBV5-8; j_call: TRBJ1-4; d_call: .; clone_size: .; cdr3_nt: TGTGCCAGCAGCTCGCTCTGGGTCGAAGGCGAAAAACTGTTTTTT; cdr3_aa: CASSSLWVEGEKLFF
cdr3_length: 16; v_call: TRBV4-1; j_call: TRBJ1-3; d_call: .; clone_size: once; cdr3_nt: TGCGCCAGCAGCCAAGAAGCGCTGAGCTCTGGAAACACCATATATTTT; cdr3_aa: CASSQEALSSGNTIYF
cdr3_length: 15; v_call: TRBV27; j_call: TRBJ2-7; d_call: TRBD1; clone_size: .; cdr3_nt: TGTGCCAGCAGTACCTACAGGGGCCTCTCCTACGAGCAGTACTTC; cdr3_aa: CASSTYRGLSYEQYF
cdr3_length: 15; v_call: TRBV19; j_call: TRBJ2-3; d_call: .; clone_size: .; cdr3_nt: TGTGCCAGTAGTATAGGAGGGGAGGACACAGATACGCAGTATTTT; cdr3_aa: CASSIGGEDTDTQYF
cdr3_length: 16; v_call: TRBV30; j_call: TRBJ1-2; d_call: .; clone_size: .; cdr3_nt: TGTGCCTGGAGTGTAAAGTTCAGGGCCGGGGAGTATGGCTACACCTTC; cdr3_aa: CAWSVKFRAGEYGYTF
cdr3_length: 17; v_call: TRBV27; j_call: TRBJ1-1; d_call: .; clone_size: once; cdr3_nt: TGTGCCAGCAGTTTAAACCCCGGTCCCGATAGGTACACTGAAGCTTTCTTT; cdr3_aa: CASSLNPGPDRYTEAFF
cdr3_length: 14; v_call: TRBV25-1; j_call: TRBJ1-3; d_call: .; clone_size: once; cdr3_nt: TGTGCCAGCCCCCGGGGGGCCAAAGGAAACACCATATATTTT; cdr3_aa: CASPRGAKGNTIYF
cdr3_length: 16; v_call: TRBV12-5; j_call: TRBJ2-2; d_call: TRBD1; clone_size: .; cdr3_nt: TGTGCTAGTGGTTTCCCCGGACAGGGGGATAACGGGGAGCTGTTTTTT; cdr3_aa: CASGFPGQGDNGELFF